The 20 T cell receptor beta chains listed next were all sequenced from one sample in a study of blood T cell repertoires in COVID-19. Profiled with immunoSEQ multiplex PCR; TCRdb holds only in-frame clones, not every one. Here the sample spans around 100,000 clones, 85% being singletons. The sequenced material came from peripheral blood. The receptors come from a human donor in a cohort sampled during active COVID-19.

The chain combines TRBV6-6 with TRBJ2-3, with TRBD2 matching over 8 bases. V dropped 7 bases and J dropped 6; count of bases not matched to a gene: 12. Germline CDR1 MNHNY, CDR2 SVGAGI (reference sequence). This CDR3 is built from 15 residues. CDR3 sequence reads: CASTFAGGAGDTQYF. The CDR3 DNA reads as TGTGCCAGCACCTTCGCCGGGGGGGCCGGGGATACGCAGTATTTT.

This clone showed up just a few times. V and J are TRBV4-3 and TRBJ1-2; 8 nucleotides align to TRBD1. Losses at the gene ends were 3 bases for V and 7 bases for J; bases not matched to a gene: 13. CDR3 length: 16 amino acids. In germline, CDR1 is LGHNA, CDR2 YSLEER. CDR3 sequence (DNA): TGCGCCAGCAGCCACCCTGAGACAGGGGAGTTTCGTGGCTACACCTTC. Translation: CASSHPETGEFRGYTF.

The chain carries TRBV7-2 and TRBJ2-4; D possibly corresponds to TRBD2 (6 bases). This CDR3 contains 14 residues. The germline V gene has CDR1 SGHTA and CDR2 FQGNSA. Trimming removed 5 bases from V and 9 bases from J, with 17 bases in between. CDR3 protein: CASSTQSVGGIQYF. The CDR3 bases are TGTGCCAGCAGCACGCAGTCAGTCGGGGGCATTCAGTACTTC.

Here the CDR3 reads CASKAGVGGTGELFF. CDR3 sequence (DNA): TGTGCCAGCAAGGCAGGTGTCGGGGGCACCGGGGAGCTGTTTTTT. The chain joins TRBV6-5 to TRBJ2-2; D possibly corresponds to TRBD2 (6 bases). The germline V gene encodes CDR1 MNHEY and CDR2 SVGAGI. V was cut by 7 bases and J by 4 bases, with 16 bases left in between. This CDR3 has 15 amino acids.

V and J are TRBV27 and TRBJ2-1; 7 nucleotides align to TRBD2. Trimming took 8 bases from V and 8 from J; bases not matched to a gene: 18. Germline CDR1 is MNHEY and CDR2 is SMNVEV (reference sequence). This CDR3 spans 16 amino acids. The CDR3 DNA follows: TGTGCCAGCGGATTCCGTGGGACTATTATTCGGGATGAGCAGTTCTTC. Translation: CASGFRGTIIRDEQFF.

The chain links TRBV6-2 or TRBV6-3 to TRBJ2-7; 12 nucleotides match TRBD2. The trim removed 4 bases at V and 5 bases at J, leaving 9 bases unmatched. CDR1 MNHEY and CDR2 SVGEGT come from the germline V gene. This CDR3 is built from 16 residues. CDR3 sequence (DNA): TGTGCCAGCAGTTTCAAGACTAGCGGGGGATCTGACGAGCAGTACTTC. It yields the protein CASSFKTSGGSDEQYF.

The rearrangement links TRBV7-2 to TRBJ1-6; tentative D call: TRBD1 (5 bases). The CDR3 loop spans 14 amino acids. Germline CDR1 reads SGHTA; CDR2 reads FQGNSA. Trimming pared 1 base from V and 10 bases from J, leaving 11 bases between. CDR3 residues: CASSLETRGSPLHF. The CDR3 nucleotides are TGTGCCAGCAGCTTAGAAACCCGGGGGTCACCCCTCCACTTT.

The chain employs TRBV5-6 and TRBJ1-1; D may be TRBD1 (5 bases). CDR1 is SGHDT, CDR2 YYEEEE, per germline. The V end was cut by 2 bases, the J end by 1 base, with 15 bases between. The CDR3 is made up of 16 amino acids. CDR3 bases: TGTGCCAGCAGCTTCCGACGCCCCGGGGGGAACACTGAAGCTTTCTTT. It translates to CASSFRRPGGNTEAFF.

The chain joins TRBV6-2 or TRBV6-3 to TRBJ2-7; 9 nucleotides match TRBD1. The length of the CDR3 is 17 residues. Germline-derived CDR1 and CDR2 are MNHEY and SVGEGT. The junction had 9 bases not matched to a gene; V was cut back by 0 bases and J by 3 bases. Written as DNA, the CDR3 is TGTGCCAGCAGTTACTCTATCCGAGGACAGGGGTTCTACGAGCAGTACTTC. Amino acids: CASSYSIRGQGFYEQYF.

The gene calls are TRBV5-6 and TRBJ2-2; the D is unclear. The CDR3 sequence is 16 residues long. Per the germline V gene, CDR1 is SGHDT and CDR2 is YYEEEE. Trimming shortened V by 4 bases and J by 3 bases, and 16 bases separated the two germline ends. This CDR3 is CASSPKSSLYTGELFF. In nucleotides, the CDR3 is TGTGCCAGCAGCCCTAAGTCGTCTCTTTACACCGGGGAGCTGTTTTTT. The variable domain in full, completed from reference TRBV5-6 and TRBJ2-2, reads DAGVTQSPTHLIKTRGQQVTLRCSPKSGHDTVSWYQQALGQGPQFIFQYYEEEERQRGNFPDRFSGHQFPNYSSELNVNALLLGDSALYLCASSPKSSLYTGELFFGEGSRLTVL.

The rearrangement uses TRBV30 and TRBJ1-5; TRBD1 matches at 7 bases. V lost 5 bases to trimming and J lost 4 bases; unmatched junction nucleotides: 2. The CDR3 is made up of 12 amino acids. The germline CDR1 and CDR2 sequences are GTSNPN and SVGIG (reference sequence). In nucleotides, the CDR3 is TGTGCCTGGGGGACAGAAAATCAGCCCCAGCATTTT. Protein product: CAWGTENQPQHF.

The chain combines TRBV5-1 with TRBJ1-3; D is perhaps TRBD1 (6 bases). This CDR3 comprises 15 residues. CDR1 SGHRS and CDR2 YFSETQ come from the germline V gene. V gave up 2 bases and J gave up 0 bases, with 9 bases separating them. The CDR3: CASSLTGSSGNTIYF. CDR3 nucleotides: TGCGCCAGCAGCTTAACAGGGAGCTCTGGAAACACCATATATTTT.

This chain uses TRBV5-1 with TRBJ2-3; no clear D. Germline V gene sequence: CDR1 SGHRS, CDR2 YFSETQ. The CDR3 sequence is 15 residues long. Trimming left V 0 bases short and J 6 bases short, with 14 bases between. The CDR3 here is CASSLASVARDTQYF. In DNA, the CDR3 is TGCGCCAGCAGCTTGGCTTCCGTCGCGCGGGATACGCAGTATTTT.

V and J are TRBV6-5 and TRBJ2-7; TRBD1 aligns across 9 bases. CDR3 size: 15 residues. V shed 5 bases and J 2 bases; nucleotides not matched to a gene: 7. Germline V gene sequence: CDR1 MNHEY, CDR2 SVGAGI. CDR3 protein: CASSRPGQGTYEQYF. As DNA, the CDR3 is TGTGCCAGCAGTCGGCCGGGACAGGGAACCTACGAGCAGTACTTC.

V is TRBV18 and J is TRBJ1-1; the D gene is possibly TRBD1 (5 bases). Germline CDR1 and CDR2: KGHSH and LQKENI. V dropped 6 bases and J dropped 2 bases, with 13 bases sitting between them. The CDR3 contains 14 residues. The CDR3 spells CASSPSDKNTEAFF. In DNA form, the CDR3 reads TGTGCCAGCTCGCCATCGGACAAAAACACTGAAGCTTTCTTT. The full variable domain, in which reference TRBV18 and TRBJ1-1 provide the parts outside the CDR3, is NAGVMQNPRHLVRRRGQEARLRCSPMKGHSHVYWYRQLPEEGLKFMVYLQKENIIDESGMPKERFSAEFPKEGPSILRIQQVVRGDSAAYFCASSPSDKNTEAFFGQGTRLTVV.

The chain joins TRBV27 to TRBJ1-1; a weak D match, TRBD1 (5 bases). Germline values: CDR1 MNHEY, CDR2 SMNVEV (reference sequence). There are 15 residues in the CDR3. Trimming stripped 6 bases from V and 2 bases from J, with 16 bases between. CDR3 sequence (DNA): TGTGCCAGCAGCCTGGGGGGGGGAACTAACACTGAAGCTTTCTTT. It translates to CASSLGGGTNTEAFF.

This rearrangement joins TRBV18 to TRBJ2-5; D remains unclear. Germline V gives CDR1 KGHSH, CDR2 LQKENI. This CDR3 spans 12 amino acids. V lost 1 base, J lost 4 bases, and 4 bases lay in between. CDR3 amino acids: CASSPQRETQYF. CDR3 DNA: TGTGCCAGCTCACCACAGCGAGAGACCCAGTACTTC.

The chain couples TRBV28 to TRBJ1-5; TRBD1 aligns across 12 bases. Germline trimming cut 5 bases from V and 3 bases from J; bases unmatched to any gene: 5. Per the germline V gene, CDR1 is MDHEN and CDR2 is SYDVKM. The CDR3 covers 16 residues. In nucleotides, the CDR3 is TGTGCCAGCAGTCGGGACAGGGGGCAATCCAATCAGCCCCAGCATTTT. This gives the protein CASSRDRGQSNQPQHF.

The chain combines TRBV7-9 with TRBJ2-7; D is perhaps TRBD1 (6 bases). V lost 5 bases, J lost 2 bases, and 7 bases lay in between. The CDR3 runs to 12 residues. In germline, CDR1 is SEHNR, CDR2 FQNEAQ (reference sequence). The DNA of the CDR3 is TGTGCCAGCAGCCACAGGGCCTACGAGCAGTACTTC. Its translation: CASSHRAYEQYF.

The chain recombines TRBV7-9 with TRBJ1-5; no clear D gene. The CDR3 is 13 residues long. Trimming removed 5 bases from V and 4 bases from J, with 9 bases in between. CDR1 is SEHNR and CDR2 is FQNEAQ in the germline V gene (reference sequence). This chain's CDR3 is CASSPGGNQPQHF. CDR3 nucleotides: TGTGCCAGCAGCCCTGGAGGGAATCAGCCCCAGCATTTT.